Each of the 10 T cell receptor beta chains below was sequenced from the same sample in a study of OX40 agonist ivuxolimab in advanced cancers. Using immunoSEQ multiplex PCR, the repertoire was profiled, and TCRdb retains in-frame clones only, with some absent. The repertoire consists of 77,000 or so clones, with more than 70% occurring once and the leading ten covering roughly 0.72%. The source material was CD4+ or CD8+ T cells sorted from blood, sampled in a trial of the OX40 agonist ivuxolimab. The receptors were gathered from an adult with an advanced solid tumor such as melanoma, head and neck, liver or kidney cancer.

The genes are TRBV19 and TRBJ2-7; possibly TRBD1 or TRBD2 for D (5 bases each). Germline loops: CDR1 LNHDA, CDR2 SQIVND (reference sequence). CDR3 length: 13 amino acids. The V and J ends lost 5 bases and 6 bases respectively, with 14 bases between them. CDR3 coding DNA: TGTGCCAGTAGTCTCATCGGGGCGAGCGAGCAGTACTTC. Amino acid sequence: CASSLIGASEQYF.

This chain joins TRBV5-5 and TRBJ2-7, with D possibly matching TRBD1 (6 bases). Trimming took 4 bases from V and 7 from J, leaving 27 bases between them. The CDR3 spans 17 residues. The germline CDR1 and CDR2 sequences are SGHKS and YYEKEE (reference sequence). CDR3 bases: TGTGCCAGCAGCCCCCGGACAGCCCGCGTCGTTGTTTCGGAGCAGTACTTC. Translated: CASSPRTARVVVSEQYF.

For this clone: The same CDR3 also results from other DNA sequences found in this sample. The rearrangement joins TRBV5-1 to TRBJ1-3; 7 bases match TRBD1. J gave up 0 bases and V 3 bases, and 9 bases lay outside the gene matches. Per germline, CDR1 SGHRS and CDR2 YFSETQ. The CDR3 consists of 17 residues. The DNA for the CDR3 is TGCGCCAGCAGCTCACTCCCGGGACAGAACTCTGGAAACACCATATATTTT. It encodes CASSSLPGQNSGNTIYF.

The chain couples TRBV11-2 to TRBJ2-7; 7 bases line up with TRBD1. Germline values: CDR1 SGHAT, CDR2 FQNNGV. Trimming at V came to 8 bases and at J to 7 bases, leaving 11 bases not matched to a gene. The length of the CDR3 is 13 residues. In DNA, the CDR3 is TGTGCCAGCGGCAACAGGGGTCAAGGGGAGCAGTACTTC. As protein: CASGNRGQGEQYF.

The V gene is TRBV4-2, the J gene TRBJ2-3, with TRBD1 as a possible D gene (6 bases). Germline CDR1 and CDR2: LGHNA and YNFKEQ. Trimming pared 0 bases from V and 6 bases from J, leaving 7 bases between. This CDR3 is 13 amino acids long. The CDR3 region has the DNA TGTGCCAGCAGCCAAGATCAGGGGGATACGCAGTATTTT. Translation gives CASSQDQGDTQYF.

This clone was seen more than once but under ten times. V usage is TRBV4-1 and J usage is TRBJ1-1; D unresolved. Trimming took off 1 base at V and 1 base at J, with 10 bases between the two ends. This CDR3 has 15 amino acids. Germline-derived CDR1 and CDR2 are MGHRA and YSYEKL. CDR3 sequence (DNA): TGCGCCAGCAGCCAAGGGGATAACACGAACACTGAAGCTTTCTTT. The encoded protein is CASSQGDNTNTEAFF.

The J gene is TRBJ1-6, the V gene TRBV4-2, with no clear D. V lost 1 base and J lost 10, with 17 bases in between. Per germline, CDR1 LGHNA and CDR2 YNFKEQ. CDR3 length equals 16 residues. The DNA for the CDR3 is TGTGCCAGCAGCCAAGTTGCACGGCAGAAAGACTCACCCCTCCACTTT. Protein: CASSQVARQKDSPLHF.

The rearrangement joins TRBV9 to TRBJ2-5; a weak D match, TRBD2 (5 bases). From germline, CDR1 is SGDLS and CDR2 YYNGEE. Trimming took 0 bases from V and 5 from J, leaving 14 bases between them. CDR3 length equals 15 residues. The CDR3 DNA reads TGTGCCAGCAGCGTAGCTACGGGGATCGCGGAGACCCAGTACTTC. This codes for CASSVATGIAETQYF.

The chain recombines TRBV27 with TRBJ1-3; no firm D call. The CDR3 spans 14 residues. CDR1 MNHEY and CDR2 SMNVEV come from the germline V gene (reference sequence). Trimming took 8 bases from V and 0 from J, leaving 11 bases between them. The CDR3 is CASRRTYSGNTIYF. The CDR3 region has the DNA TGTGCCAGCCGGCGGACCTACTCTGGAAACACCATATATTTT.

The chain couples TRBV4-2 to TRBJ1-2; a weak D match, TRBD1 (5 bases). Trimming cost V 1 base and J 2 bases, with 17 bases left between them. The germline V gene has CDR1 LGHNA and CDR2 YNFKEQ. The CDR3 loop spans 17 amino acids. As DNA, the CDR3 is TGTGCCAGCAGCCAAGCGCAAGGGGCACCTCGAAACTATGGCTACACCTTC. Translated, it gives CASSQAQGAPRNYGYTF.